This T cell receptor (beta chain) comes out of a study of blood T cell repertoires in COVID-19. Study overall: COVID-19 samples, acute and convalescent, were from the United States, Italy and Spain. The analysed material was cDNA or gDNA that came from T cells, B-cell-depleted T cells, or PBMCs.

How the authors handled the data: Amplification of reference gene primers was used by the study to estimate nucleated cell counts. Produced via immunoSEQ multiplex PCR; TCRdb's table is partial and in-frame only. V and J calls and clone size follow that table, whereas D and trimming were derived from the DNA. Of roughly 250,000 clones in the sample, roughly four fifths are singletons; the top ten hold 4.7%. Losses at the gene ends were 6 bases for V and 4 bases for J; bases not matched to a gene: 9. The CDR3 is made up of 15 amino acids. CDR1 and CDR2 (germline): MNHEY, SVGAGI. The chain couples TRBV6-5 to TRBJ2-3, with 8 bases lining up with TRBD1. This receptor was obtained from a woman in her 70s with acute or convalescent COVID-19. Sequenced input: peripheral blood. CDR3 DNA sequence: TGTGCCAGCAGCTTACAGGGGGTCCACCCAGATACGCAGTATTTT. Translation gives CASSLQGVHPDTQYF.